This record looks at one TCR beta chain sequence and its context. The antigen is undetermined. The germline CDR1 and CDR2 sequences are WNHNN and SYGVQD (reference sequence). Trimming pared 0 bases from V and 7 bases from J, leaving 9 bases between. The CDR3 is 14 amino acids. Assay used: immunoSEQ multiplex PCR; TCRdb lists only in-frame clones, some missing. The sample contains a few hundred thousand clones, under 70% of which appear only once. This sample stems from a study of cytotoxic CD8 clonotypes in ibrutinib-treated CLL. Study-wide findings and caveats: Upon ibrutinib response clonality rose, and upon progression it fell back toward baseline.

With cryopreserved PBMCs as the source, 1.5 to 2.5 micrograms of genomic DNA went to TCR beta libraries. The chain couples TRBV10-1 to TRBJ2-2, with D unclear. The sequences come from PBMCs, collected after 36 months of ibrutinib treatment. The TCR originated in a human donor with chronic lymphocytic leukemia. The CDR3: CASSESGSVGELFF. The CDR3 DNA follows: TGCGCCAGCAGTGAGTCGGGATCTGTCGGGGAGCTGTTTTTT.